The 8 T cell receptor beta chains reported below all come from one sample, sequenced in a study of OX40 agonist ivuxolimab in advanced cancers. The assay was immunoSEQ multiplex PCR, and TCRdb's table has in-frame clones only and misses some. The sample lists nearly 25,000 clones, 78% occurring once. Source: CD4+ or CD8+ T cells sorted from blood, taken in a trial of the OX40 agonist ivuxolimab. These receptors came from an adult with an advanced solid tumor such as melanoma, head and neck, liver or kidney cancer.

This chain uses TRBV4-2 with TRBJ2-1; tentatively, D is TRBD2 (6 bases). Trimming cost V 0 bases and J 9 bases, with 12 bases left between them. CDR3 length: 14 amino acids. Per germline, CDR1 LGHNA and CDR2 YNFKEQ. CDR3 region: CASSQEGTSSEQFF. As DNA, the CDR3 is TGTGCCAGCAGCCAAGAAGGCACTAGCAGTGAGCAGTTCTTC.

V is TRBV30 and J is TRBJ2-2; tentative D call: TRBD2 (6 bases). There are 14 residues in the CDR3. V was cut by 4 bases and J by 1 base, with 10 bases left in between. Germline V gene lookup returns CDR1 GTSNPN and CDR2 SVGIG (reference sequence). CDR3 region: CAWKFGRNTGELFF. The DNA for the CDR3 is TGTGCCTGGAAGTTCGGGAGGAACACCGGGGAGCTGTTTTTT.

This rearrangement joins TRBV5-1 to TRBJ2-1, with 7 bases fitting TRBD2. CDR3 length: 16 amino acids. With V trimmed by 2 bases and J by 6 bases, 11 bases remained unmatched. In germline, CDR1 is SGHRS, CDR2 YFSETQ. This CDR3 is CASSFQPREQPNEQFF. As DNA, the CDR3 is TGCGCCAGCAGCTTCCAGCCGCGGGAGCAACCCAATGAGCAGTTCTTC.

The chain couples TRBV5-1 to TRBJ1-2, with D unclear. Trimming left V 4 bases short and J 7 bases short, with 11 bases between. The CDR3 covers 12 residues. CDR1 and CDR2 from the germline V gene are SGHRS and YFSETQ. The CDR3 reads CASSEARGGYTF. The CDR3 DNA reads as TGCGCCAGCAGCGAGGCCCGAGGTGGCTACACCTTC. Full variable domain (outside the CDR3, taken from reference TRBV5-1 and TRBJ1-2): KAGVTQTPRYLIKTRGQQVTLSCSPISGHRSVSWYQQTPGQGLQFLFEYFSETQRNKGNFPGRFSGRQFSNSRSEMNVSTLELGDSALYLCASSEARGGYTFGSGTRLTVV.

The chain couples TRBV7-9 to TRBJ2-1, with unresolved D. V lost 7 bases and J lost 0, with 13 bases in between. The CDR3 runs to 15 residues. Per germline, CDR1 SEHNR and CDR2 FQNEAQ (reference sequence). This chain's CDR3 is CASKDETTSYNEQFF. DNA of the CDR3: TGTGCCAGCAAGGACGAGACAACCTCCTACAATGAGCAGTTCTTC.

This sequence joins TRBV9 and TRBJ2-6; no clear D. CDR3 length: 16 amino acids. Trimming cost V 4 bases and J 4 bases, with 15 bases left between them. Germline V lookup: CDR1 SGDLS, CDR2 YYNGEE. CDR3 bases: TGTGCCAGCAGCTCGAACCCCCGGTCAGGGGCCAACGTCCTGACTTTC. As protein: CASSSNPRSGANVLTF. Looking up the rest from reference TRBV9 and TRBJ2-6 gives the full variable domain: DSGVTQTPKHLITATGQRVTLRCSPRSGDLSVYWYQQSLDQGLQFLIQYYNGEERAKGNILERFSAQQFPDLHSELNLSSLELGDSALYFCASSSNPRSGANVLTFGAGSRLTVL.

The chain recombines TRBV5-1 with TRBJ2-7; 7 bases fit TRBD1. Trimming removed 8 bases from V and 3 bases from J; junction bases left unmatched: 2. The CDR3 totals 11 residues. The germline V gene encodes CDR1 SGHRS and CDR2 YFSETQ. As DNA, the CDR3 is TGCGCCAGTCAGGGGGACTACGAGCAGTACTTC. Its protein is CASQGDYEQYF.

J is TRBJ2-3 and V is TRBV30; D not certain. Germline values: CDR1 GTSNPN, CDR2 SVGIG (reference sequence). CDR3 size: 10 residues. Trimming shortened V by 0 bases and J by 5 bases, and 0 bases separated the two germline ends. CDR3 in amino acids: CAWSVDTQYF. The CDR3 region has the DNA TGTGCCTGGAGTGTAGATACGCAGTATTTT. Looking up the rest from reference TRBV30 and TRBJ2-3 gives the full variable domain: SQTIHQWPATLVQPVGSPLSLECTVEGTSNPNLYWYRQAAGRGLQLLFYSVGIGQISSEVPQNLSASRPQDRQFILSSKKLLLSDSGFYLCAWSVDTQYFGPGTRLTVL.